This record looks at one T cell receptor (delta chain) sequence and its context. A far larger clone is one base from this, pointing to a likely read error. These data originate in a study of gamma-delta T cells after stem cell transplantation. TCRdb fed the RT-PCR reads into CATT to redo clone calling. The sample records some 1,500 delta-chain clones, roughly 5.2% being singletons. This CDR3 contains 16 residues. The germline V gene has CDR1 GEAIGNYY and CDR2 EKD. Sequencing was done on a sample of gamma-delta T cells. This TCR came from a human donor. It is not recorded whose cells these are; they may come from a transplant donor. The rearrangement uses TRDV2 and TRDJ1; no firm D call. In nucleotides, the CDR3 is TGTGCCTGTGACCGGCTGCCTCGTGGTTCCACCGATAAACCCATCTTT. Translating gives CACDRLPRGSTDKPIF.